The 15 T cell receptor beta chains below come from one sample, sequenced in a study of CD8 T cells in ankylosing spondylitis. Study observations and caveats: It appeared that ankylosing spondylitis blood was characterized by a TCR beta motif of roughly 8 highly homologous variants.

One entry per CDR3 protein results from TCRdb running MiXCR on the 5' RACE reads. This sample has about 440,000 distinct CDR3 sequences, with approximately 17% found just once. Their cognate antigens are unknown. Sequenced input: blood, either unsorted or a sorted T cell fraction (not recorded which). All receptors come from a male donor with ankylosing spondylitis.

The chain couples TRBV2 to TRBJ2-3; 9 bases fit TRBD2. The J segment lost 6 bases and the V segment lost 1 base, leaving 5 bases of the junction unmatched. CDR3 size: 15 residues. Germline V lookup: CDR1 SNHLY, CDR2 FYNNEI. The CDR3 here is CASSEVRLAADTQYF. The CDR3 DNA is TGTGCCAGCAGTGAAGTTCGACTAGCGGCCGATACGCAGTATTTT.

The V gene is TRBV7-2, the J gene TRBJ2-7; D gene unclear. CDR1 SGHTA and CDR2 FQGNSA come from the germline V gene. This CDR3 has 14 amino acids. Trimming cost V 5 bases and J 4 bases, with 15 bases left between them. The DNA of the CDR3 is TGTGCCAGCAGCCCCCTTGGGTTGTGGTACGAGCAGTACTTC. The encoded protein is CASSPLGLWYEQYF. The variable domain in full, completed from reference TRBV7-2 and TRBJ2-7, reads GAGVSQSPSNKVTEKGKDVELRCDPISGHTALYWYRQSLGQGLEFLIYFQGNSAPDKSGLPSDRFSAERTGGSVSTLTIQRTQQEDSAVYLCASSPLGLWYEQYFGPGTRLTVT.

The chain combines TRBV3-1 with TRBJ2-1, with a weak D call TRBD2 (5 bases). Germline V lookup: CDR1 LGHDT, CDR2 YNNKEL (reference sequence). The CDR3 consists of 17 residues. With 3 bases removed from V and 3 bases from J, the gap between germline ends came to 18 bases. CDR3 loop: CASSHRRGLSFYNEQFF. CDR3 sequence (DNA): TGTGCCAGCAGCCATCGCCGTGGACTCTCCTTCTACAATGAGCAGTTCTTC.

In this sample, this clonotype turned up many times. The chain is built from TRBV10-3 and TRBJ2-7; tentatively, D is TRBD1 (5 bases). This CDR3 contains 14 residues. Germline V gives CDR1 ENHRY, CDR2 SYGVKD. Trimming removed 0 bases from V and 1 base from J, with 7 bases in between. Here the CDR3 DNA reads TGTGCCATCAGTGAGTCTCAGGGATCCTACGAGCAGTACTTC. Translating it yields CAISESQGSYEQYF.

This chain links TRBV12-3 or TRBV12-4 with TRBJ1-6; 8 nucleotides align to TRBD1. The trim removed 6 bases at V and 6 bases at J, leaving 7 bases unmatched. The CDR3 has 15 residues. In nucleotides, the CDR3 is TGTGCCAGCAGCCTGGGACAGGCGGTTAATTCACCCCTCCACTTT. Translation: CASSLGQAVNSPLHF.

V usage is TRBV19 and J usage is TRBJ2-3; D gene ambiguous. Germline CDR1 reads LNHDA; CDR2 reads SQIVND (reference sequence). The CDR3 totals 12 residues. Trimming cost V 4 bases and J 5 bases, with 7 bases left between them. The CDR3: CASSNPGDTQYF. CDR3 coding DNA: TGTGCCAGTAGTAACCCGGGAGATACGCAGTATTTT.

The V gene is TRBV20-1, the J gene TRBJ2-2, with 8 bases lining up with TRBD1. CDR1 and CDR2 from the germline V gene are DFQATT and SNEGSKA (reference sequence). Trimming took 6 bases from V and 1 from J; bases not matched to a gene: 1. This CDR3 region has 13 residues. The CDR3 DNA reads TGCAGTGCAGGACAGGGGAACACCGGGGAGCTGTTTTTT. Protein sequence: CSAGQGNTGELFF.

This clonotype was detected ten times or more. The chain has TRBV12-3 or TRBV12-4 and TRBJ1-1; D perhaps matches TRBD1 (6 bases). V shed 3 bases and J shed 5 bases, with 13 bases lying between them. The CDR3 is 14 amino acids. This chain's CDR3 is CASSLADRRTEAFF. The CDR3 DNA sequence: TGTGCCAGCAGTTTGGCGGACAGAAGAACTGAAGCTTTCTTT.

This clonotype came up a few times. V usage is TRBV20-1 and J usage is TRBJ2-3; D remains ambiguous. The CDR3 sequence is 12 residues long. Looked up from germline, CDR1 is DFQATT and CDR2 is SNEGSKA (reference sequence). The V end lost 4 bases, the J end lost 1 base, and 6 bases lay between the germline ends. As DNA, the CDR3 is TGCAGTGCTACTTTCGGCACAGATACGCAGTATTTT. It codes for CSATFGTDTQYF.

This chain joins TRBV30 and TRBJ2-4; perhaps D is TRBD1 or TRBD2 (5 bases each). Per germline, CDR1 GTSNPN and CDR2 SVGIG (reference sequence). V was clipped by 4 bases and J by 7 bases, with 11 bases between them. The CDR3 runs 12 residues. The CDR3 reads CAWKGTMNIQYF. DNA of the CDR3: TGTGCCTGGAAAGGGACGATGAACATTCAGTACTTC.

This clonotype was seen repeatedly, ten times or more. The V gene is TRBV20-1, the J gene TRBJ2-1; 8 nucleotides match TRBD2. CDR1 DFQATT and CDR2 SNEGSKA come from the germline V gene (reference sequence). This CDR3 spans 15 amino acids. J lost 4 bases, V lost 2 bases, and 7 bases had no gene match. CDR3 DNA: TGCAGTGCTAGACTTAGCGGGGTAGTTTACAATGAGCAGTTCTTC. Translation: CSARLSGVVYNEQFF.

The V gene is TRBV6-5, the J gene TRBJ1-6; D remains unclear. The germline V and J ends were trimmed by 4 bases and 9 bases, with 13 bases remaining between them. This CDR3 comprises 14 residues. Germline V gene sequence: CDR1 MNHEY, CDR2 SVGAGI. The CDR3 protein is CASSFEGIISPLHF. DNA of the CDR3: TGTGCCAGCAGTTTCGAGGGCATAATTTCACCCCTCCACTTT.

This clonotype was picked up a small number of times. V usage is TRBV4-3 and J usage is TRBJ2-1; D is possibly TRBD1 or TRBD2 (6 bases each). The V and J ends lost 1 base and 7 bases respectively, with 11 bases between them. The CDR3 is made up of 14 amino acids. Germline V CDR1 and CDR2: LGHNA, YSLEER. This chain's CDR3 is CASSQGRGRNEQFF. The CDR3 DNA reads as TGCGCCAGCAGCCAAGGTCGGGGGCGGAATGAGCAGTTCTTC.

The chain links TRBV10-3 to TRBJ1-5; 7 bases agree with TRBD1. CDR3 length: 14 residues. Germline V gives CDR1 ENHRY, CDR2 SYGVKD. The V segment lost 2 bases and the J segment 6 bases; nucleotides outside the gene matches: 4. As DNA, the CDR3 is TGTGCCATCAGTGAGACAGGGGATCTTCAGCCCCAGCATTTT. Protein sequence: CAISETGDLQPQHF.

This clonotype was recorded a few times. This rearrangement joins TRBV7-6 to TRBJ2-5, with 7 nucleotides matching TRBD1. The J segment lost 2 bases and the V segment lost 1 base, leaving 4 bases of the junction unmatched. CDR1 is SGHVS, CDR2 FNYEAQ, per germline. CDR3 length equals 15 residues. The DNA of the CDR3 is TGTGCCAGCAGCTTAGGGGGGACAGCACAAGAGACCCAGTACTTC. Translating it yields CASSLGGTAQETQYF.